This T cell receptor (beta chain) was recorded in a study of glioma-infiltrating T cells. V was pared by 1 base and J by 5 bases, with 6 bases between. The CDR3 is 13 amino acids. From germline, CDR1 is LNHDA and CDR2 SQIVND (reference sequence). TCR alpha and beta CDR3 regions were amplified from RNA using iRepertoire nested multiplex PCR. TCRdb recomputed calls from the multiplex PCR reads with MiXCR, one row per CDR3 protein. Of about 180,000 distinct CDR3 sequences in the sample, around 40% were seen once. The specimen was glioma tissue, nonneoplastic brain tissue, or PBMCs (not recorded which). The receptor's source is a human donor with low-grade glioma or glioblastoma, undergoing nonglioma brain surgery, or in good health (not recorded which). V usage is TRBV19 and J usage is TRBJ2-1, with D unclear. CDR3 in DNA: TGTGCCAGTAGTATAGTGGCTAACAATGAGCAGTTCTTC. It is translated as CASSIVANNEQFF.